These 3 T cell receptor beta chains were sequenced from one sample in a study of blood T cell repertoires in COVID-19. This table comes from immunoSEQ multiplex PCR, and its TCRdb copy is limited to in-frame clones, with some not included. The sample holds roughly 120,000 clones, 75% to 90% seen once. What was sequenced was peripheral blood. The receptors shown here come from a woman in her seventies with acute or convalescent COVID-19.

The rearrangement uses TRBV24-1 and TRBJ2-2; TRBD2 matches at 8 bases. CDR3 length: 15 residues. Germline CDR1 KGHDR, CDR2 SFDVKD. The ends lost 4 bases at V and 6 bases at J; junction bases unmatched: 6. CDR3 protein: CATSDPRGAAGELFF. The CDR3 coding sequence is TGTGCCACCAGTGACCCGCGGGGGGCTGCCGGGGAGCTGTTTTTT.

J is TRBJ1-2 and V is TRBV9; D might be TRBD1 (6 bases). The CDR3 sequence is 14 residues long. Germline lookup yields CDR1 SGDLS and CDR2 YYNGEE. Trimming left V 0 bases short and J 3 bases short, with 9 bases between. The CDR3 sequence is CASSVVPGDYGYTF. DNA for the CDR3: TGTGCCAGCAGCGTAGTCCCAGGGGACTATGGCTACACCTTC.

The chain is built from TRBV9 and TRBJ2-6; 7 bases align to TRBD1. The V and J ends lost 6 bases and 2 bases, in that order; junction bases with no gene match: 11. The CDR3 is made up of 17 amino acids. Germline loops: CDR1 SGDLS, CDR2 YYNGEE. The CDR3 region is CASNPQGEVAGANVLTF. The CDR3 nucleotides are TGTGCCAGCAACCCCCAGGGGGAAGTAGCTGGGGCCAACGTCCTGACTTTC.